The clone carrying this TCR beta chain was counted at least ten times. Its antigen remains unknown. These data originate in a study of regulatory T cells in long-lasting Graves disease. The V gene lost 1 base and the J gene lost 4 bases, with 7 bases spanning the gap. The length of the CDR3 is 14 residues. CDR1 is LNHNV and CDR2 is YYDKDF in the germline V gene (reference sequence). HTBI primers from iRepertoire and Arm-PCR of CDR3 regions yielded the TCR beta libraries. TCRdb re-called the multiplex PCR reads with MiXCR, one entry per CDR3 protein. The sample carries 300,000 to 400,000 distinct CDR3 sequences, about 20% recorded once. The study's findings and limits: A reduction in accuracy may have resulted from the small sample size.

Noted time point: newly diagnosed GD, antithyroid drugs for less than 3 months. Isolated PBMC RNA provided the starting material for the TCR library. The sequenced sample was peripheral blood mononuclear cells (PBMCs), obtained at new diagnosis, from a patient treated with antithyroid drugs. The TCR comes from a female donor with Graves disease. The chain employs TRBV15 and TRBJ2-2, with unresolved D. CDR3 nucleotide sequence: TGTGCCACCAGCAGAGTTGGGTTCACCGGGGAGCTGTTTTTT. It encodes CATSRVGFTGELFF.